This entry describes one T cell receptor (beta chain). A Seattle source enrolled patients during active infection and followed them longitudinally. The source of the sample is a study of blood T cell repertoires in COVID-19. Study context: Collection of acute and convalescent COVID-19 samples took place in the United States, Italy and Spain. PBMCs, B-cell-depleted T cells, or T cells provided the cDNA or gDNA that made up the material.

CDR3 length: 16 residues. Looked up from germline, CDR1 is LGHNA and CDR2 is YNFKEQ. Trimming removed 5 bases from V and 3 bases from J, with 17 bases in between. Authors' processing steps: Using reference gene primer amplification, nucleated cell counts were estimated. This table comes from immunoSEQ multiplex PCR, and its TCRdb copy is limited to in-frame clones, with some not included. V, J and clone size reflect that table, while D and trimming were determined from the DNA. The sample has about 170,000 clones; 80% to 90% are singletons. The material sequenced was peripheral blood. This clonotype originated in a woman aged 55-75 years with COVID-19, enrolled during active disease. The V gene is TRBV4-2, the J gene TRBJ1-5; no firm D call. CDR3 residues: CASSSRPMRNNQPQHF. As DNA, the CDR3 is TGTGCCAGCAGCTCACGACCCATGAGGAACAATCAGCCCCAGCATTTT.